Included here is one T cell receptor (beta chain) sequence, with context. Other DNA sequences of this sample code for an identical CDR3. The data stem from a study of blood T cell repertoires in COVID-19. As for the study in general: There were acute and convalescent COVID-19 samples, and they came from the United States, Italy and Spain. Sources were T cells, B-cell-depleted T cells, or PBMCs; the material itself was cDNA or gDNA.

The CDR3 is 15 residues long. The germline gives CDR1 LNHNV, CDR2 YYDKDF (reference sequence). V lost 1 base to trimming and J lost 2 bases; unmatched junction nucleotides: 3. In the original workflow: Counts of nucleated cells, estimated from reference gene primer amplification, were obtained. Libraries were prepared by immunoSEQ multiplex PCR; TCRdb keeps only in-frame clonotypes and omits some of them. From that table come the V and J calls and clone size; the DNA was used to work out D and trimming. The data hold around 150,000 clones, with about 80% observed a single time. Sequenced input: peripheral blood. The chain uses TRBV15 and TRBJ2-3, with 7 bases aligning to TRBD1. The receptor's source is a man aged 70 or older with acute or convalescent COVID-19. The CDR3 DNA reads TGTGCCACCAGCAGAGTCACAGGGGTCACAGATACGCAGTATTTT. The encoded protein is CATSRVTGVTDTQYF.